One and the same sample provided the 13 T cell receptor beta chains below, sequenced in a study of blood T cell repertoires in COVID-19. TCRdb's table, derived via immunoSEQ multiplex PCR, lists solely in-frame clones and lacks some. The data contain 310,000 or so clones, 87% of them singletons. Material for sequencing was peripheral blood. These receptor sequences come from a woman aged 45-60 years who had recovered from COVID-19.

The gene calls are TRBV7-2 and TRBJ2-4, with D possibly matching TRBD1 (6 bases). CDR3 length equals 14 residues. Germline lookup yields CDR1 SGHTA and CDR2 FQGNSA. V lost 1 base to trimming and J lost 3 bases, with 7 bases between them. This chain's CDR3 is CASSLVQGKNIQYF. In nucleotides, the CDR3 is TGTGCCAGCAGCTTAGTACAGGGCAAAAACATTCAGTACTTC. The whole variable domain, filled in from reference TRBV7-2 and TRBJ2-4, reads GAGVSQSPSNKVTEKGKDVELRCDPISGHTALYWYRQSLGQGLEFLIYFQGNSAPDKSGLPSDRFSAERTGGSVSTLTIQRTQQEDSAVYLCASSLVQGKNIQYFGAGTRLSVL.

The chain employs TRBV27 and TRBJ2-1; D is unclear. Looked up from germline, CDR1 is MNHEY and CDR2 is SMNVEV (reference sequence). This CDR3 is built from 14 residues. The V and J ends lost 4 bases and 2 bases respectively, with 9 bases between them. The CDR3 DNA sequence: TGTGCCAGCAGTTCCCGCGCGCCCTACAATGAGCAGTTCTTC. Translated, it gives CASSSRAPYNEQFF.

The rearrangement links TRBV19 to TRBJ2-7; D perhaps matches TRBD1 (5 bases). There are 13 residues in the CDR3. Trimming took off 5 bases at V and 6 bases at J, with 14 bases between the two ends. The germline V gene has CDR1 LNHDA and CDR2 SQIVND (reference sequence). In DNA form, the CDR3 reads TGTGCCAGTAGTCGCAGGGATCGTGGCGAGCAGTACTTC. Protein product: CASSRRDRGEQYF.

The rearrangement uses TRBV18 and TRBJ1-1; D is unresolved. Looked up from germline, CDR1 is KGHSH and CDR2 is LQKENI. The CDR3 loop spans 17 amino acids. V gave up 2 bases and J gave up 8 bases, with 24 bases separating them. CDR3 loop: CASSPYAEGVGYREAFF. The CDR3 DNA sequence: TGTGCCAGCTCACCATATGCTGAGGGTGTTGGGTATAGGGAAGCTTTCTTT.

The gene calls are TRBV5-4 and TRBJ2-2; D is undetermined. The germline CDR1 and CDR2 sequences are SGHNT and YYREEE (reference sequence). This CDR3 has 13 amino acids. V was trimmed by 5 bases and J by 3 bases, leaving 8 bases between them. Here the CDR3 reads CASSSPDTGELFF. The CDR3 bases are TGTGCCAGCAGTTCCCCGGACACCGGGGAGCTGTTTTTT.

The chain uses TRBV5-1 and TRBJ2-7; 7 positions match TRBD1. Germline assignment: CDR1 SGHRS and CDR2 YFSETQ. CDR3 length: 14 residues. Trimming cost V 3 bases and J 3 bases; bases outside gene matches: 6. The CDR3 nucleotides are TGCGCCAGCAGCTCAAAAGGGGGCGGCTACGAGCAGTACTTC. Amino acids: CASSSKGGGYEQYF.

The gene calls are TRBV28 and TRBJ2-7; 9 bases match TRBD1. V lost 7 bases and J lost 6; bases outside the gene matches: 10. This CDR3 has 14 residues. Per germline, CDR1 MDHEN and CDR2 SYDVKM. The CDR3 sequence: CASKGQGLGGEQYF. The CDR3 DNA is TGTGCCAGCAAGGGACAGGGTTTGGGGGGCGAGCAGTACTTC.

This clone has a single count. The V and J genes are TRBV4-1 and TRBJ2-2, with TRBD1 identical over 7 bases. The V segment lost 3 bases and the J segment 5 bases; nucleotides outside the gene matches: 9. The germline V gene has CDR1 MGHRA and CDR2 YSYEKL. CDR3 size: 16 residues. CDR3 sequence (DNA): TGCGCCAGCAGCCAGTCAGGGGGAGCGCGGACCGGGGAGCTGTTTTTT. Amino acids: CASSQSGGARTGELFF.

This chain connects TRBV4-2 to TRBJ2-7, with 7 bases aligning to TRBD2. This CDR3 comprises 18 residues. The ends lost 2 bases at V and 6 bases at J; junction bases unmatched: 19. Germline CDR1 LGHNA, CDR2 YNFKEQ. The CDR3, as DNA: TGTGCCAGCAGCCAACCAAGTGGGGGTAGGGCGGGAGATACCGAGCAGTACTTC. It translates to CASSQPSGGRAGDTEQYF.

The gene calls are TRBV5-6 and TRBJ1-1, with D unclear. CDR3 length: 15 amino acids. V was clipped by 1 base and J by 1 base, with 11 bases between them. Looked up from germline, CDR1 is SGHDT and CDR2 is YYEEEE. The CDR3 region has the DNA TGTGCCAGCAGCTTGCTGGCCTCGGGGAACACTGAAGCTTTCTTT. Translated, it gives CASSLLASGNTEAFF.

The V call is TRBV5-4, the J call TRBJ2-7, with D tentatively TRBD2 (7 bases). The germline V and J ends were trimmed by 0 bases and 6 bases, with 13 bases remaining between them. The CDR3 totals 14 residues. Germline loops: CDR1 SGHNT, CDR2 YYREEE (reference sequence). In nucleotides, the CDR3 is TGTGCCAGCAGCTTGGCGGGGGGCAGAGCCGAGCAGTACTTC. Amino acid sequence: CASSLAGGRAEQYF.

The rearrangement links TRBV28 to TRBJ1-4; 7 bases align to TRBD1. The CDR3 covers 15 residues. Losses at the gene ends were 3 bases for V and 10 bases for J; bases not matched to a gene: 11. Germline V gives CDR1 MDHEN, CDR2 SYDVKM. CDR3 protein: CASSLPPGQSGKLFF. In DNA, the CDR3 is TGTGCCAGCAGTTTGCCGCCGGGACAGTCCGGAAAACTGTTTTTT.

This chain links TRBV6-5 with TRBJ1-1; D unresolved. This CDR3 has 13 residues. V lost 3 bases and J lost 6, with 11 bases in between. Germline V gene data show CDR1 as MNHEY and CDR2 as SVGAGI. This chain's CDR3 is CASSYVNSPEAFF. The CDR3 DNA reads TGTGCCAGCAGTTATGTTAATTCCCCTGAAGCTTTCTTT.